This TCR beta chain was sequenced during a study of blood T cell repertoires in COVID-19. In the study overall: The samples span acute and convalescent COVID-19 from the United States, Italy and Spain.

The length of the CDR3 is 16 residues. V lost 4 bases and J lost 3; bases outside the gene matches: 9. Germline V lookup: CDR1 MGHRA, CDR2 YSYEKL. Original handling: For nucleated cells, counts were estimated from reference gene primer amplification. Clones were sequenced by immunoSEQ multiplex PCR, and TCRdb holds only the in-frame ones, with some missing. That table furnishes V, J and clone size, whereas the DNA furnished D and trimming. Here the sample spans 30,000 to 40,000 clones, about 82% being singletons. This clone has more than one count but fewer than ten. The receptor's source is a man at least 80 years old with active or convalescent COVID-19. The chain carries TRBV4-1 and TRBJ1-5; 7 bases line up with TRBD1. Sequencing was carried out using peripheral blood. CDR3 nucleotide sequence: TGCGCCAGCAGCCTTACGGGACAGATAACCAATCAGCCCCAGCATTTT. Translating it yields CASSLTGQITNQPQHF.